This is a list of T cell receptor beta chains from one sample in a study of metastatic and nonmetastatic thyroid tumors. TCRdb ran MiXCR on the PCR reads. The sample contains 20,000 to 30,000 clones, around 15% of which appear only once. Sequenced: blood. These receptors were taken from a female donor with papillary thyroid cancer or a benign thyroid nodule (not recorded which). Some clones in this sample may be carry-over from other donors' samples. CDR3s include the opening cysteine and the closing phenylalanine or tryptophan. The order of the fields is V gene, J gene, CDR3 protein.

v_gene: TRBV20-1; j_gene: TRBJ2-7; CDR3aa: CSAETGGFEQYF
v_gene: TRBV6-5; j_gene: TRBJ2-3; CDR3aa: CASRAGRIAGEVSTQYF
v_gene: TRBV6-2/TRBV6-3; j_gene: TRBJ2-3; CDR3aa: CASSYPPGGGNTQYF
v_gene: TRBV9; j_gene: TRBJ1-1; CDR3aa: CASSETTENTEAFF
v_gene: TRBV27; j_gene: TRBJ1-1; CDR3aa: CASRRQINMNTEAFF
v_gene: TRBV13; j_gene: TRBJ2-1; CDR3aa: CASSLEASGAYNEQFF
v_gene: TRBV28; j_gene: TRBJ2-7; CDR3aa: CASSRPYEQYF
v_gene: TRBV5-5; j_gene: TRBJ2-3; CDR3aa: CASSWTGYPLGDTQYF
v_gene: TRBV2; j_gene: TRBJ2-1; CDR3aa: CASITSSYNEQFF
v_gene: TRBV20-1; j_gene: TRBJ2-7; CDR3aa: CSAREREYEQYF
v_gene: TRBV7-6; j_gene: TRBJ2-7; CDR3aa: CASSSPGGSYEQYF
v_gene: TRBV28; j_gene: TRBJ1-2; CDR3aa: CASASPYGYTF
v_gene: TRBV6-1; j_gene: TRBJ1-1; CDR3aa: CTSSEGSEKHEAFF
v_gene: TRBV6-6; j_gene: TRBJ2-2; CDR3aa: CASSYKNWGLAGAGSTGELFF
v_gene: TRBV24-1; j_gene: TRBJ2-2; CDR3aa: CSTSVFWELFF
v_gene: TRBV11-3; j_gene: TRBJ2-1; CDR3aa: CASSLRGPELAGTEQFF
v_gene: TRBV20-1; j_gene: TRBJ1-2; CDR3aa: CSAGTANYGYTF
v_gene: TRBV5-1; j_gene: TRBJ1-2; CDR3aa: CASSLEQENYGYTF
v_gene: TRBV30; j_gene: TRBJ1-4; CDR3aa: CATKGDEKLFF
v_gene: TRBV20-1; j_gene: TRBJ2-1; CDR3aa: CSAMVPMVRGPYNEQFF
v_gene: TRBV30; j_gene: TRBJ2-7; CDR3aa: CAWSVSGLQYEQYF
v_gene: TRBV6-1; j_gene: TRBJ2-2; CDR3aa: CASRARGGSFTGELFF
v_gene: TRBV11-3; j_gene: TRBJ1-2; CDR3aa: CASSLGDREDVGPIVGYTF
v_gene: TRBV28; j_gene: TRBJ2-7; CDR3aa: CASSPSDSTYEQYF
v_gene: TRBV27; j_gene: TRBJ2-1; CDR3aa: CASSQGLAGANEQFF
v_gene: TRBV5-8; j_gene: TRBJ1-6; CDR3aa: CASSSATELNSPLHF
v_gene: TRBV28; j_gene: TRBJ2-7; CDR3aa: CASSYPRTSGRIKGQYF
v_gene: TRBV4-1; j_gene: TRBJ1-4; CDR3aa: CASSQGPPGQGNEKLFF
v_gene: TRBV24-1; j_gene: TRBJ2-7; CDR3aa: CATSREPGQGLYEQYF
v_gene: TRBV5-8; j_gene: TRBJ2-3; CDR3aa: CASSFGTSGTDTQYF